This T cell receptor beta chain was sequenced during a study of T-cell reconstitution after alpha-beta-depleted transplantation in children. This clonotype was counted many times. Its antigen is still unknown. Study findings and constraints: Newly made T cells mostly supplied T-cell counts and diversity one year after transplant.

It was with unique molecular identifiers that the TCRbeta library was prepared. Using its own MiXCR run on the PCR reads, TCRdb lists one record per CDR3 protein. The data hold hundreds of thousands of distinct CDR3 sequences, with roughly a tenth observed a single time. This clonotype originated in a child aged 2-15 years with inherited bone marrow failure, due to receive a stem cell transplant. The sample here was PBMCs, taken before TCRalphabeta/CD19-depleted stem cell transplant.

The DNA of the CDR3 is TGTGCCAGCAAAGGTAGCAGGGGTACCTACGAGCAGTACTTC. This sequence encodes CASKGSRGTYEQYF. The chain joins TRBV12-3 or TRBV12-4 to TRBJ2-7, with D perhaps TRBD1 (6 bases). With 7 bases removed from V and 2 bases from J, the gap between germline ends came to 15 bases. The CDR3 has 14 amino acids.